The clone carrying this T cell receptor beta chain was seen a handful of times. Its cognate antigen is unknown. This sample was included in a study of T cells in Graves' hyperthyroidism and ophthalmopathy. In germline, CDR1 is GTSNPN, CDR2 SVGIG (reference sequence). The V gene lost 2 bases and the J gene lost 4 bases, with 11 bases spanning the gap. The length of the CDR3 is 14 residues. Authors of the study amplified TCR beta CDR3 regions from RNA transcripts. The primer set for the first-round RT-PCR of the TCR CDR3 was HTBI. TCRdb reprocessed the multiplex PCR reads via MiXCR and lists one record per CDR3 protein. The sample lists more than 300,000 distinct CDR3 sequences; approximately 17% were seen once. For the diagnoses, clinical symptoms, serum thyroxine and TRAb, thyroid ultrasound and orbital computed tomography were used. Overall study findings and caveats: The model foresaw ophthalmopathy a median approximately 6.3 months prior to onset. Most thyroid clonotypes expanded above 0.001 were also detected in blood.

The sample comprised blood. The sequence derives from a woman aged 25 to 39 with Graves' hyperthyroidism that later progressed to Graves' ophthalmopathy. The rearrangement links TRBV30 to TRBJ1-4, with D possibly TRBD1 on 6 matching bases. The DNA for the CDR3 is TGTGCCTGGAGTTCGTGGGGGCATAATGAAAAACTGTTTTTT. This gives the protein CAWSSWGHNEKLFF.